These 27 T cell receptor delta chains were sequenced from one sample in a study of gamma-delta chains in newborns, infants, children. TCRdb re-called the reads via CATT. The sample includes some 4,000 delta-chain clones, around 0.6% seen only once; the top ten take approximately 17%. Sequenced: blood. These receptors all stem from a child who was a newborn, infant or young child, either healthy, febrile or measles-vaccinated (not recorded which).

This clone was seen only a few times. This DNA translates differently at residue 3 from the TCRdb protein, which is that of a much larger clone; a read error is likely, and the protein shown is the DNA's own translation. The DNA of the CDR3 is TGTGCCTATGACACCTGGGATACGGGATCCTGGGACACCCGACAGATGTTTTTC. Amino acids: CAYDTWDTGSWDTRQMFF. The V and J genes are TRDV2 and TRDJ3; 8 positions agree with TRDD3. Germline CDR1 reads GEAIGNYY; CDR2 reads EKD. The CDR3 covers 18 residues.

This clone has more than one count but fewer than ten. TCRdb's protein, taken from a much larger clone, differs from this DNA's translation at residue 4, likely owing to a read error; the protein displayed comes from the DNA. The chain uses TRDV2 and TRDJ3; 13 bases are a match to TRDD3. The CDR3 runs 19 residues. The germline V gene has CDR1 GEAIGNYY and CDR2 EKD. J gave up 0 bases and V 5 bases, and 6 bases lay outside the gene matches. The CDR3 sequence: CACGTYWGIRSWDTRQMFF. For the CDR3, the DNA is TGTGCCTGTGGCACGTACTGGGGGATACGCTCCTGGGACACCCGACAGATGTTTTTC.

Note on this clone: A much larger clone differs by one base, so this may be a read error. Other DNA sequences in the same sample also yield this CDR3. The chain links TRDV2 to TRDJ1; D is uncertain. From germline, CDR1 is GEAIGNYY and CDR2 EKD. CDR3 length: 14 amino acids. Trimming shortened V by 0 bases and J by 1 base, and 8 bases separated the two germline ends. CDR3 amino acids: CACDTGGVTDKLIF. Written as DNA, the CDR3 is TGTGCCTGTGACACCGGAGGGGTCACCGATAAACTCATCTTT.

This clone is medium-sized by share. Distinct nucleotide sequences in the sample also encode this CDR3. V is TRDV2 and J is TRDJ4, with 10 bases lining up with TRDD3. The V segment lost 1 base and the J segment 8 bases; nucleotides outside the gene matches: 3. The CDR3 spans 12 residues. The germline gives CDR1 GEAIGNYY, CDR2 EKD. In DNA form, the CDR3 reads TGTGCCTGTGACACTGGGGGATACAGACTGATCTTT. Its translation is CACDTGGYRLIF.

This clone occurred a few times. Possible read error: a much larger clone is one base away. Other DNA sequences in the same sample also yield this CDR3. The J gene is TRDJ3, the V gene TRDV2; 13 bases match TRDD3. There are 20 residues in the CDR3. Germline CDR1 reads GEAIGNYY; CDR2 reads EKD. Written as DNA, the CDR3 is TGTGCCTGTGACTCGTACTGGGGGATACGCGGGTCCTGGGACACCCGACAGATGTTCTTC. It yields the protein CACDSYWGIRGSWDTRQMFF.

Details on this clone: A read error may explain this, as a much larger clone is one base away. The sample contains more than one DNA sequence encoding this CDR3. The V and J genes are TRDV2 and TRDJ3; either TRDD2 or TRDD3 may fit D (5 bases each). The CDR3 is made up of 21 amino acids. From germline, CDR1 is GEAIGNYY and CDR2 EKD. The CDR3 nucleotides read TGTGCCTGTGACGTTTCCTTACGGGGGTTACTCCGAACCCCGGACACCCGACAAATGTTTTTC. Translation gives CACDVSLRGLLRTPDTRQMFF.

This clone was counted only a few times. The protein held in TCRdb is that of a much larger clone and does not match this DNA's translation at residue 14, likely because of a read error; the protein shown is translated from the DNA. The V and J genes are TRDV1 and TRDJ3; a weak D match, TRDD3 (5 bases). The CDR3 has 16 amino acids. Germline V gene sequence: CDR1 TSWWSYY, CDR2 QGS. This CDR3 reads CALGELSSWDTRQVFF. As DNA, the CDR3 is TGTGCTCTTGGGGAACTTAGCTCCTGGGACACCCGACAGGTGTTTTTC.

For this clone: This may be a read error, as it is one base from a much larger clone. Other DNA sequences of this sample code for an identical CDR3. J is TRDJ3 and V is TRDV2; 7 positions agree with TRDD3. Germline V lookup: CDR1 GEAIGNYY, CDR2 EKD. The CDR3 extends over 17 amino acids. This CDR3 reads CACESAGGSWDTRQMFF. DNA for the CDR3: TGTGCCTGTGAGAGCGCTGGGGGCTCCTGGGACACCCGGCAGATGTTTTTC.

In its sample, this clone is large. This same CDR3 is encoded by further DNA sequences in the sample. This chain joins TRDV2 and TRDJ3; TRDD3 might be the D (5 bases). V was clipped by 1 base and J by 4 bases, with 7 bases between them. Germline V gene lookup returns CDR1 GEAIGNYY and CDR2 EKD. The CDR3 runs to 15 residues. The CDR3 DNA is TGTGCCTGTGACACGGGATTTTGGGACACCCGACAGATGTTTTTC. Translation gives CACDTGFWDTRQMFF.

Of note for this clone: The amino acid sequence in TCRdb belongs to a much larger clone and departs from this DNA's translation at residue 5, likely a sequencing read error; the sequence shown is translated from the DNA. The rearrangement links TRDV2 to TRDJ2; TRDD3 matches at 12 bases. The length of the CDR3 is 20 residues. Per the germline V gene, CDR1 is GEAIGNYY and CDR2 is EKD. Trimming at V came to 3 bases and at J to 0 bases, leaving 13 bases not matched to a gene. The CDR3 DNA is TGTGCCTGTGACTCAGTTCGATTTACTGGGGGATACCCTTTGACAGCACAACTCTTCTTT. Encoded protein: CACDSVRFTGGYPLTAQLFF.

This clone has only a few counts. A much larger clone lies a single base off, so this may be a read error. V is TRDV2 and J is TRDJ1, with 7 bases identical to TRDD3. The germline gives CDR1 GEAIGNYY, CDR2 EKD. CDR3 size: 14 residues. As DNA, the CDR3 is TGTGCCAGTGACACCCTGGGGGACACCGATAAACTCATCTTT. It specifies CASDTLGDTDKLIF.

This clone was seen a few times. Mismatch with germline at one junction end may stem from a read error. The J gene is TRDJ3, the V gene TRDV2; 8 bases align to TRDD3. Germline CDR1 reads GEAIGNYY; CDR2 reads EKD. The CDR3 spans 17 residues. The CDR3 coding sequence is TGTGCCTGTGGCACCGTCTGGGGGACCTGGAACATCCGACAGATGTTTTTC. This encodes CACGTVWGTWNIRQMFF.

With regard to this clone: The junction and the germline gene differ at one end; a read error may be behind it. CDR3 DNA sequence: TGTGCCCGTGACACCGTTTCTTCTGGGGGATACCCCGGAGGAACCTGGGACACCCGACAGATGTTTTTC. Its translation is CARDTVSSGGYPGGTWDTRQMFF. The genes are TRDV2 and TRDJ3, with TRDD3 identical over 11 bases. CDR1 and CDR2 (germline): GEAIGNYY, EKD. This CDR3 is 23 amino acids long.

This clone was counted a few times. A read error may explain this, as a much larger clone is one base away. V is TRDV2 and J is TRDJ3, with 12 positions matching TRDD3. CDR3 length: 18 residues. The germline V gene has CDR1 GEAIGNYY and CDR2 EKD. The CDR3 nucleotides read TGTGCCTGTGACAGTACTGGGGGATACTCCCGGGACACCCGACAGATGTTTTTC. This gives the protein CACDSTGGYSRDTRQMFF.

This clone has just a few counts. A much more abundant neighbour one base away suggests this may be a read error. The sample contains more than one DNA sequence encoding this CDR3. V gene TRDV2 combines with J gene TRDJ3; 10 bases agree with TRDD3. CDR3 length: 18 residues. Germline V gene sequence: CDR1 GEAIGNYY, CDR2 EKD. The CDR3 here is CACDTGGYDSRDTRQMFF. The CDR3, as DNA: TGTGCCTGTGACACCGGGGGATACGACTCCCGGGACACCCGACAGATGTTTTTC.

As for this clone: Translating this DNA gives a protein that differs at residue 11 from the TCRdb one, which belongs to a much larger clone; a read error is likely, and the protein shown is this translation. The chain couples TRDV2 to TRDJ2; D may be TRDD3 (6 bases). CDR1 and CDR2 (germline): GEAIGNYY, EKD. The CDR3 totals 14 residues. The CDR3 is CACDTWGATARLFF. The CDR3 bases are TGTGCCTGTGACACGTGGGGGGCGACAGCACGACTCTTCTTT.

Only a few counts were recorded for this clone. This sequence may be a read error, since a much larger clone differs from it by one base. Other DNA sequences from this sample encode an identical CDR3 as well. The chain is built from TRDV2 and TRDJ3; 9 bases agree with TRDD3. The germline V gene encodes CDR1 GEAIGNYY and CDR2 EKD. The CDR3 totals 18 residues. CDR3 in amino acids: CACDILGDRSWDTRQMFF. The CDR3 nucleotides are TGTGCCTGCGACATACTGGGGGACAGATCCTGGGACACCCGACAGATGTTTTTC.

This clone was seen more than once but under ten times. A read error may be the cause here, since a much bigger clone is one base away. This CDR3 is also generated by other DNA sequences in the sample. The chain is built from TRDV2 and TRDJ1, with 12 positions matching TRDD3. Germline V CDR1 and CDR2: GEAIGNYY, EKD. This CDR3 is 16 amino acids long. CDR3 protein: CACDTGTGGYTDKLIF. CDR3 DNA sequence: TGTGCCTGTGACACCGGTACTGGGGGATACACCGATAAGCTCATCTTT.

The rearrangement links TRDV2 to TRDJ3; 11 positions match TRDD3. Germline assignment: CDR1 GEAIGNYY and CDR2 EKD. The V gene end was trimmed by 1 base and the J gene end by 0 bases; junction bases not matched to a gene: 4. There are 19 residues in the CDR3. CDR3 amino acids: CACDTGGYAGSWDTRQMFF. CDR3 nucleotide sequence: TGTGCCTGTGACACTGGGGGATACGCGGGCTCCTGGGACACCCGACAGATGTTTTTC.

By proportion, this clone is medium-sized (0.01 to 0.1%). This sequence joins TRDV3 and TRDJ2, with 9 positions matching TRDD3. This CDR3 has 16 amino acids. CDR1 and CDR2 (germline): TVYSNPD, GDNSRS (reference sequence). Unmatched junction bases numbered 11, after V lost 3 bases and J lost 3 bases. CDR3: CALTGGDTRVTAQLFF. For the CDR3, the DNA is TGTGCCTTAACGGGGGGGGATACAAGGGTGACAGCACAACTCTTCTTT.

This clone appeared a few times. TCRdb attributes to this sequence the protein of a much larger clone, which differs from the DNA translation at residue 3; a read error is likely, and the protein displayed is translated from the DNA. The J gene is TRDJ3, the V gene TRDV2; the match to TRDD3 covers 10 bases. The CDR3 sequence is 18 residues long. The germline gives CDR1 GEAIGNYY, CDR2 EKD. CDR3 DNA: TGTGCCCGTGACACCTGGGGGATAAAGTCCTGGGACACCCGACAGATGTTTTTC. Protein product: CARDTWGIKSWDTRQMFF.

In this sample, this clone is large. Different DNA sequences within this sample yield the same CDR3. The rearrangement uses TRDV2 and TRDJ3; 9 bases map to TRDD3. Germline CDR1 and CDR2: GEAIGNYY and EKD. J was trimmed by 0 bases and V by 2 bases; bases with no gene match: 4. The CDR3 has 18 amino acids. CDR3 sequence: CACDRIGGYSWDTRQMFF. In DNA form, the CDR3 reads TGTGCCTGTGACAGGATTGGGGGATACTCCTGGGACACCCGACAGATGTTTTTC.

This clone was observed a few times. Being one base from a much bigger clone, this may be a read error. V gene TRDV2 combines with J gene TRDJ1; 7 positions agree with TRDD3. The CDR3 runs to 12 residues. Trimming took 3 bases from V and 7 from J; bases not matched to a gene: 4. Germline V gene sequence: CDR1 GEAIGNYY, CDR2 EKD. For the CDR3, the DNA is TGTGCCTGTGACTCCGGATACGCTAAACTCATCTTT. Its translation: CACDSGYAKLIF.

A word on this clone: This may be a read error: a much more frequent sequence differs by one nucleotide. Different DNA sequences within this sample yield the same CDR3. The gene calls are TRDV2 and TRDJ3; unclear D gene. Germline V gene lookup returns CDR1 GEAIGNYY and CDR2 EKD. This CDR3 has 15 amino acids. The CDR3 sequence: CACDTVSWDTRQMFF. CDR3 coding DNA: TGTGCCTGCGACACCGTTTCCTGGGACACCCGACAGATGTTTTTC.

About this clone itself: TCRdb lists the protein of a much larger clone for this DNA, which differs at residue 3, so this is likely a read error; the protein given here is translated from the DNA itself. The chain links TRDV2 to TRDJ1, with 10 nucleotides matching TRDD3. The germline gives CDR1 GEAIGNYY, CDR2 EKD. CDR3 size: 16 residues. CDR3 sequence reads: CARDTGTGGYTDKLIF. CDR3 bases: TGTGCCCGTGACACCGGTACTGGGGGATACACCGATAAACTCATCTTT.

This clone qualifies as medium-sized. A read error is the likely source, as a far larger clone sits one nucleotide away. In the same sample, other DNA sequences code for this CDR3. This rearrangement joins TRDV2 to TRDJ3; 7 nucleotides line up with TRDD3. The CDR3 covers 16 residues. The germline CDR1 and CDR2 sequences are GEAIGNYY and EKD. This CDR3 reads CACDWGSSWDTRQMFF. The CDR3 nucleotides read TGTGCCTGTGACTGGGGGAGCTCCTGGGACACCCGGCAGATGTTTTTC.

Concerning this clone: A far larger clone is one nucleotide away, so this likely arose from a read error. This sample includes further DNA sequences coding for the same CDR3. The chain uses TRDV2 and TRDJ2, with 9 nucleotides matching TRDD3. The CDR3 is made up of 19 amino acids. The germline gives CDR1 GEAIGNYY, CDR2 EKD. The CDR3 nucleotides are TGTGCCTGTGACCCCGTACTGGGGGACTTTTTCGCTTTGACGGCACAACTCTTCTTT. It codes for CACDPVLGDFFALTAQLFF.